The T cell receptor beta chain under discussion was sequenced for a study of T-cell reconstitution after alpha-beta-depleted transplantation in children. Unique molecular identifiers were incorporated into the prepared TCRbeta library. A single record per CDR3 protein comes from TCRdb applying MiXCR to the PCR reads. Found here are 700,000 to 950,000 distinct CDR3 sequences, 16% of them singletons; the top ten hold roughly 5%. Trimming took 5 bases from V and 6 from J, leaving 22 bases between them. There are 16 residues in the CDR3. From germline, CDR1 is SGHAT and CDR2 FQNNGV. Overall study findings and caveats: At one year after transplant, newly produced T cells mostly accounted for T-cell counts and diversity.

About this clonotype itself: Its antigen is not known.

The receptor's source is a male patient younger than 18 who had a stem cell transplant for acute lymphoblastic leukemia, so the T cells may come from the graft donor. The gene calls are TRBV11-2 and TRBJ1-1; D may be TRBD1 (5 bases). Here the sequenced sample was PBMCs, mostly from graft donor cells, taken 360 days after TCRalphabeta/CD19-depleted stem cell transplant. CDR3 amino acids: CASSPRPILKGAEAFF. For the CDR3, the DNA is TGTGCCAGCAGCCCGAGACCCATCTTGAAAGGGGCTGAAGCTTTCTTT. The whole variable domain, remainder taken from reference TRBV11-2 and TRBJ1-1, is EAGVAQSPRYKIIEKRQSVAFWCNPISGHATLYWYQQILGQGPKLLIQFQNNGVVDDSQLPKDRFSAERLKGVDSTLKIQPAKLEDSAVYLCASSPRPILKGAEAFFGQGTRLTVV.